This is a list of T cell receptor beta chains from one sample in a study of tumor-infiltrating lymphocytes in localized non-small cell lung cancer. The repertoire was sequenced with immunoSEQ multiplex PCR; TCRdb's copy has only in-frame clones and lacks some. Seen here are approximately 9,900 clones, roughly three quarters observed once, and the top ten hold 20% to 25%. Material: lung tumor tissue. These receptors were collected from a human donor with non-small cell lung cancer. Both conserved end residues are part of each CDR3. A D gene is named only where the DNA matches it firmly. Size values are once, few and many counts, or a class for expanded clones, and some rows have none.

. | TRBJ1-2 | TRBV4-1 | . | CASSQSRGGYTF | TGCGCCAGCAGCCAAAGTCGTGGTGGCTACACCTTC
. | TRBJ1-3 | TRBV18 | . | CASSPTTQGSGNTIYF | TGTGCCAGCTCACCAACCACCCAGGGCTCTGGAAACACCATATATTTT
TRBD1 | TRBJ2-7 | TRBV11-2 | . | CASSLEDRVEQYF | TGTGCCAGCAGCTTAGAAGACAGGGTGGAGCAGTACTTC
. | TRBJ1-1 | TRBV5-4 | . | CASSSRGGSLAFF | TGTGCCAGCAGCTCCCGTGGTGGGTCTCTGGCTTTCTTT
. | TRBJ2-7 | TRBV4-1 | . | CASSQDQWGGRGTFKDEQYF | TGCGCCAGCAGCCAAGATCAGTGGGGGGGCCGGGGAACTTTTAAGGACGAGCAGTACTTC
TRBD1 | TRBJ1-2 | TRBV5-1 | . | CASSRDRGTDGYTF | TGCGCCAGCAGTCGGGACAGGGGAACCGATGGCTACACCTTC
. | TRBJ2-2 | TRBV5-1 | . | CASSLRRPNTGELFF | TGCGCCAGCAGCTTGCGCAGACCGAACACCGGGGAGCTGTTTTTT
. | TRBJ1-4 | TRBV30 | . | CASTGGDEKLFF | TGTGCCTCGACCGGGGGGGATGAAAAACTGTTTTTT
. | TRBJ1-5 | TRBV4-1 | . | CASSPKGGQLFYQPQHF | TGCGCCAGCAGCCCCAAAGGGGGTCAGTTGTTCTATCAGCCCCAGCATTTT
. | TRBJ1-6 | TRBV6-5 | . | CASKMGGDSPLHF | TGTGCCAGCAAAATGGGGGGAGATTCACCCCTCCACTTT
. | TRBJ2-3 | TRBV6-6 | . | CASSYGGGTDTQYF | TGTGCCAGCAGTTATGGAGGGGGGACAGATACGCAGTATTTT
. | TRBJ1-2 | TRBV5-6 | few | CASSPGSYGYTF | TGTGCCAGCAGCCCCGGTTCCTATGGCTACACCTTC
TRBD2 | TRBJ2-1 | TRBV5-4 | . | CASSSSGGWTNEQFF | TGTGCCAGCAGCTCGAGCGGGGGTTGGACCAATGAGCAGTTCTTC
. | TRBJ1-1 | TRBV6-5 | . | CASSFPGAMNTEAFF | TGTGCCAGCAGTTTCCCTGGGGCGATGAACACTGAAGCTTTCTTT
TRBD1 | TRBJ1-2 | TRBV7-9 | . | CASSHGSDREWYGYTF | TGTGCCAGCAGCCACGGTTCGGACAGGGAATGGTATGGCTACACCTTC
. | TRBJ2-5 | TRBV7-8 | . | CASSFQPLYQETQYF | TGTGCCAGCAGCTTCCAGCCGCTGTACCAAGAGACCCAGTACTTC
. | TRBJ1-3 | TRBV9 | . | CASSPWRGPGNTIYF | TGTGCCAGCAGCCCCTGGAGGGGACCTGGAAACACCATATATTTT
. | TRBJ2-2 | TRBV5-8 | few | CASTPLLLAANTGELFF | TGTGCCAGCACCCCGCTCCTATTAGCGGCCAACACCGGGGAGCTGTTTTTT
. | TRBJ1-1 | TRBV29-1 | . | CSVEDSPLRSTEAFF | TGCAGCGTTGAAGACAGTCCGTTAAGGAGCACTGAAGCTTTCTTT